The clone carrying this TCR beta chain was detected ten times or more. Antigen: not known. The sample originates from a study of regulatory T cells in long-lasting Graves disease. Findings of the study overall: TCR diversity was lower in persistent than newly diagnosed Graves' disease.

Construction of TCR beta libraries relied on iRepertoire HTBI primers and on Arm-PCR targeting CDR3 regions. TCRdb itself ran the multiplex PCR reads through MiXCR, one entry per CDR3 protein. The repertoire holds roughly 560,000 distinct CDR3 sequences, with about 15% as singletons. Time point noted: newly diagnosed GD, antithyroid drugs for less than 3 months. After RNA was extracted from PBMCs, the TCR library was made from it. The same sample was also used in a study of T cells in Graves' hyperthyroidism and ophthalmopathy.

This specimen was peripheral blood mononuclear cells (PBMCs), taken at new diagnosis, from a patient treated with antithyroid drugs. This receptor was identified in a middle-aged woman with Graves disease.

CDR3 amino acids: CSASSSSADTQYF. Written as DNA, the CDR3 is TGCAGTGCTAGTTCTAGCAGCGCAGATACGCAGTATTTT. The V and J genes are TRBV20-1 and TRBJ2-3; weak D call: TRBD2 (5 bases). CDR1 and CDR2 from the germline V gene are DFQATT and SNEGSKA (reference sequence). V was shortened by 3 bases and J by 4 bases, with 11 bases between the two germline ends. The CDR3 loop spans 13 amino acids.